The 2 T cell receptor beta chains presented below share a single source sample, sequenced in a study of OX40 agonist ivuxolimab in advanced cancers. Sequencing used immunoSEQ multiplex PCR; TCRdb keeps in-frame clones, though not all of them. The sample gives tens of thousands of clones, about 93% of which show up once; roughly 1.1% is in the top ten. The sample in question was CD4+ or CD8+ T cells sorted from blood, obtained in a trial of the OX40 agonist ivuxolimab. All receptors come from an adult with an advanced solid tumor such as melanoma, head and neck, liver or kidney cancer.

As DNA, the CDR3 is TGTGCCAGTAGCTCCCGACAGGCCCAGCAGGCCTATGGCTACACCTTC. Translated, it gives CASSSRQAQQAYGYTF. The chain is built from TRBV19 and TRBJ1-2; a possible D gene is TRBD1 (6 bases). CDR1 and CDR2 from the germline V gene are LNHDA and SQIVND (reference sequence). CDR3 size: 16 residues. V lost 6 bases and J 4 bases, leaving 21 bases between the germline ends.

V is TRBV5-1 and J is TRBJ2-5; 7 bases map to TRBD1. Germline trimming cut 2 bases from V and 2 bases from J; bases unmatched to any gene: 6. The CDR3 contains 15 residues. Germline-derived CDR1 and CDR2 are SGHRS and YFSETQ. The CDR3 here is CASSLAPGQQETQYF. CDR3 in DNA: TGCGCCAGCAGCTTAGCCCCGGGACAGCAAGAGACCCAGTACTTC.